The T cell receptor beta chain described here comes from a study of identifying expanded T cells in peripheral blood. Healthy donors had no documented immune events, such as infections, while sampled. Whole-study findings and limits: Over about two and four weeks, about 15 and 19 clones changed, versus around 1.1 between replicates. Clone count variance between approximately two-week samples rose with total template count.

As for this clone: Its antigen is currently unknown.

The table came from immunoSEQ multiplex PCR; TCRdb's copy has only in-frame clones and leaves some out. The sample has around 120,000 clones; around 89% are singletons. V was cut by 2 bases and J by 6 bases, with 9 bases left in between. Per germline, CDR1 MNHEY and CDR2 SVGAGI. This CDR3 comprises 13 residues. The sequence was collected from a person aged 18 to 70 in good health. V usage is TRBV6-5 and J usage is TRBJ2-3; the D is unclear. Source material: blood. In DNA, the CDR3 is TGTGCCAGCAGTTACGATTCGAGGGATACGCAGTATTTT. This sequence encodes CASSYDSRDTQYF.